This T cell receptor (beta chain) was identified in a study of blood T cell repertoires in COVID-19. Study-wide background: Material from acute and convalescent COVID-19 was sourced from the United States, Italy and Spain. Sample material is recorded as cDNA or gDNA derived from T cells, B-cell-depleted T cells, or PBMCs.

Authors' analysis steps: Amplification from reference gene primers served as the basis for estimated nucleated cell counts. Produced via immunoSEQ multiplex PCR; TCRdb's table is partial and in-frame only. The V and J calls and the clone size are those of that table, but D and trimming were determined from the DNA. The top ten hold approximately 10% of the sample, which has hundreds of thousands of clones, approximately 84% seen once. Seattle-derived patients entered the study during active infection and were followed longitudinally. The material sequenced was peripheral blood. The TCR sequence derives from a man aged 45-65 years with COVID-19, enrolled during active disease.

The CDR3 is CASSLAGPYTGELFF. The CDR3 region has the DNA TGTGCCAGCAGCTTAGCGGGGCCTTACACCGGGGAGCTGTTTTTT. The chain carries TRBV7-6 and TRBJ2-2, with D tentatively TRBD1 (5 bases). Germline values: CDR1 SGHVS, CDR2 FNYEAQ. This CDR3 comprises 15 residues. Trimming took off 0 bases at V and 3 bases at J, with 8 bases between the two ends.